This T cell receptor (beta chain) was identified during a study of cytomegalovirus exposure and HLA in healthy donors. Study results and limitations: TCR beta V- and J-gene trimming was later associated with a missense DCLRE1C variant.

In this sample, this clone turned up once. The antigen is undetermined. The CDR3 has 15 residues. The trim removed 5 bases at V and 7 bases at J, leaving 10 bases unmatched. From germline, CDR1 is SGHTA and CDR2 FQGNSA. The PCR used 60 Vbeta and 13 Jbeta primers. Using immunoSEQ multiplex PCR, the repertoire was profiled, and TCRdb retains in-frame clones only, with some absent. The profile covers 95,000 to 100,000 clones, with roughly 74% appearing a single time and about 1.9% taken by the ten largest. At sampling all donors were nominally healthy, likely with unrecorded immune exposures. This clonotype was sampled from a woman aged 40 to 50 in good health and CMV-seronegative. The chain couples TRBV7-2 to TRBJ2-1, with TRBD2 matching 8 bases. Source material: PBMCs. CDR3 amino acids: CASSLGGLVDNEQFF. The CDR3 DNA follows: TGTGCCAGCAGCCTGGGGGGACTAGTCGATAATGAGCAGTTCTTC. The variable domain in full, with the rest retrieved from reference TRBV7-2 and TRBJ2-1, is GAGVSQSPSNKVTEKGKDVELRCDPISGHTALYWYRQSLGQGLEFLIYFQGNSAPDKSGLPSDRFSAERTGGSVSTLTIQRTQQEDSAVYLCASSLGGLVDNEQFFGPGTRLTVL.